This T cell receptor beta chain was observed in a study of identical twins (dated by TCRdb to about 2016). Background on the whole study: The study deep-sequenced TCR alpha and beta repertoires from monozygotic twins, unrelated adults of various ages and cord blood to test whether fetal clonotypes persist. Replicate twin experiments were performed at different times using different library preparation protocols to rule out contamination. What the authors observed across the whole study: Because the same donors could not be followed over many years, conclusions were based on cross-sectional statistical analysis. Out-of-frame TCR alpha sharing in monozygotic twins was systematically underestimated by recombination models, whereas sharing between unrelated individuals was in agreement with the recombination models. The excess sharing between twins in beta out-of-frame sequences was weaker because fewer shared sequences reduced the signal-to-noise ratio. Compared with coincidental sharing between unrelated individuals, out-of-frame TCR alpha sequences shared between twins showed an excess of sequences with low generation probability. Invariant T cells such as MAIT and iNKT could partly confound zero-insertion analyses, though diverse VJ usage argued against this for most clonotypes. Abundant cord blood beta clonotypes had fewer insertions, young adult naive repertoires showed a similar but weaker trend, and memory repertoires showed no such trend.

Only healthy Caucasian donors were included. Three pairs of female monozygotic twins, all aged roughly 18 to 29 years, were included in the twin cohort. Miltenyi CD45RO+ enrichment and human naive T-cell isolation kits were used to isolate memory (CD45RO+) and naive T cells from PBMC. The library was made by 5' RACE. Data came from an Illumina HiSeq 2000. A universal primer binding site was introduced by template switching, and a unique molecular identifier was present in the final cDNA, enabling accurate counting of TCR cDNA molecules. First-strand cDNA for TCR alpha and beta chains was synthesized from specific primers in the conserved constant-segment region. To control for contamination, every cDNA library carried two barcodes: a SMART-Mk sample barcode plus Illumina barcodes. TruSeq adapter sequences, together with Illumina sample barcodes, were added in two successive PCR steps. TCR alpha and beta cDNA libraries were sequenced on the Illumina HiSeq platform with custom primers. As for how the authors treated the data: Unique molecular identifiers were extracted from raw reads with MiGEC, and CDR3 positions were determined with MiXCR. For each individual, recombination models were inferred using an EM algorithm with the repgenHMM and IGoR tools. The tcR package in R was used for shared clonotype analysis, with sharing normalized by the product of cloneset sizes. Out-of-frame nonproductive sequences were analyzed to study raw recombination free of thymic and clonal selection effects. TCRdb took the public reads, trimmed them with fastp at Q25, ran MiXCR for clone calling and kept in-frame beta chains. Under each unique CDR3 protein, matching rows form one entry showing the most common genes and DNA. TCRdb's processing, not the study's, gives the V and J calls here. The sample table lists approximately 280,000 distinct CDR3 sequences, more than 6.5% of them with a count of one. The ten most abundant clones make up about 2.1% of the sample.

The sample holds many counts of this clonotype. It has no known antigen specificity. Base qualities were left out, and no much larger clone turns up one base away. This sample also belongs to another study, concerning yellow fever vaccine responses in identical twins. According to the second study: According to the authors, the vaccine-induced T cell response in identical twins seemed to be partly convergent and partly specific to each individual. In identical twins, the study followed T cell clones that responded to the vaccine with precision.

Sequenced: memory (CD45RO+) T cells sorted from blood. The sample's cell subset or site label, decoded: CD45RO+ enriched T cells. The receptor's source is a woman under 30 in good health.

The sequence in DNA is TGCGCCAGCAGCTTGGTACAGGGGGGAACCTACGAGCAGTACTTC. This yields the protein CASSLVQGGTYEQYF. Recombination linked TRBV5-1 to TRBJ2-7, with 8 bases aligning to TRBD1. From V the trimming removes 0 bases and from J it removes 2 bases, while the gene matches leave 4 bases of the junction unaccounted for. CDR1 and CDR2 were assigned from the germline V gene as SGHRS and YFSETQ. CDR3 length: 15 amino acids, cysteine to phenylalanine. CDR3 DNA is the only sequence kept; it has 45 bases, read in frame from the first base.